The 3 T cell receptor beta chains below were found in one sample sequenced in a study of blood T cell repertoires in COVID-19. Assay: immunoSEQ multiplex PCR; the TCRdb copy retains only in-frame clones and omits some. The table records hundreds of thousands of clones, around nine tenths of them present only once. Sequencing input: PBMCs or T cells enriched from blood (not recorded which). Receptor source: a woman aged 45-65 years who had recovered from COVID-19.

This chain connects TRBV28 to TRBJ1-1; TRBD1 matches at 9 bases. The junction had 10 bases not matched to a gene; V was cut back by 5 bases and J by 0 bases. Germline CDR1 is MDHEN and CDR2 is SYDVKM. The CDR3 consists of 17 residues. The CDR3 here is CASSRDRERPMNTEAFF. The CDR3 DNA is TGTGCCAGCAGTCGGGACAGGGAAAGACCGATGAACACTGAAGCTTTCTTT.

The CDR3 region has the DNA TGCAGCGTTGTACTAGCAACAGATACGCAGTATTTT. Encoded protein: CSVVLATDTQYF. The chain recombines TRBV29-1 with TRBJ2-3, with D possibly TRBD2 on 6 matching bases. Trimming removed 4 bases from V and 3 bases from J, with 8 bases in between. CDR1 SQVTM and CDR2 ANQGSEA come from the germline V gene. The CDR3 has 12 amino acids.

The gene calls are TRBV7-3 and TRBJ2-4; D perhaps matches TRBD2 (6 bases). Germline CDR1 is SGHTA and CDR2 is FQGTGA. V shed 2 bases and J shed 9 bases, with 14 bases lying between them. The CDR3 sequence is 14 residues long. Here the CDR3 DNA reads TGTGCCAGCAGCTTACTTCCGGGGGAAGGCATTCAGTACTTC. This translates into CASSLLPGEGIQYF.